A selection of T cell receptor beta chains follows, all from one sample in a study of glioma-infiltrating T cells after dendritic cell vaccination. TCRdb's table, derived via immunoSEQ multiplex PCR, lists solely in-frame clones and lacks some. This table holds under 130,000 clones, 90% found once. Sequencing was performed on blood, taken after dendritic cell vaccination. These receptors all come from a human donor with glioblastoma. Both conserved end residues are part of each CDR3. D genes are given only for firm matches. A clone size is listed for some rows: how often the clone was seen (once, few, many), or a class if it is expanded.

clone size: -; D gene: TRBD1; J gene: TRBJ2-5; V gene: TRBV10-3; CDR3 DNA: TGTGCCATCAGTGAGAACAGGGGCCTCCAAGAGACCCAGTACTTC; CDR3 protein: CAISENRGLQETQYF
clone size: -; D gene: -; J gene: TRBJ1-1; V gene: TRBV6-1; CDR3 DNA: TGTGCCAGCAGTGACGGGAACCCGGGATGGAACACTGAAGCTTTCTTT; CDR3 protein: CASSDGNPGWNTEAFF
clone size: -; D gene: -; J gene: TRBJ2-7; V gene: TRBV30; CDR3 DNA: TGTGCCTGGAGCGCCGCCTCGAAAAGGGGGGAGCAGTACTTC; CDR3 protein: CAWSAASKRGEQYF
clone size: -; D gene: TRBD1; J gene: TRBJ2-2; V gene: TRBV18; CDR3 DNA: TGTGCCAGCTCACCACCGAGGACAGGCCTCGCGAACACCGGGGAGCTGTTTTTT; CDR3 protein: CASSPPRTGLANTGELFF
clone size: once; D gene: TRBD1; J gene: TRBJ1-6; V gene: TRBV25-1; CDR3 DNA: TGTGCCAGCAGTGGACAGGGAAGGTCTTCCCCCCTCCACTTT; CDR3 protein: CASSGQGRSSPLHF
clone size: -; D gene: TRBD2; J gene: TRBJ2-5; V gene: TRBV6-6; CDR3 DNA: TGTGCCAGCAGTTACACTTCCGGGGGGCAAGAGACCCAGTACTTC; CDR3 protein: CASSYTSGGQETQYF
clone size: few; D gene: -; J gene: TRBJ1-1; V gene: TRBV7-9; CDR3 DNA: TGTGCCAGCAGCCCTTCCACAGGGACTGAAGCTTTCTTT; CDR3 protein: CASSPSTGTEAFF
clone size: -; D gene: -; J gene: TRBJ2-7; V gene: TRBV5-1; CDR3 DNA: TGCGCCAGCAGCTTTGACACTTCCTACGAGCAGTACTTC; CDR3 protein: CASSFDTSYEQYF
clone size: -; D gene: TRBD1; J gene: TRBJ1-4; V gene: TRBV6-1; CDR3 DNA: TGTGCCAGCACCCTTCGACGCGGGACAGGTGAAAAACTGTTTTTT; CDR3 protein: CASTLRRGTGEKLFF
clone size: -; D gene: TRBD2; J gene: TRBJ2-5; V gene: TRBV5-1; CDR3 DNA: TGCGCCAGCAGCGCCGGTCGGGGGGGGGAGACCCAGTACTTC; CDR3 protein: CASSAGRGGETQYF
clone size: -; D gene: -; J gene: TRBJ1-1; V gene: TRBV7-8; CDR3 DNA: TGTGCCAGCAGCTTCAGTGTTGATGTGAACACTGAAGCTTTCTTT; CDR3 protein: CASSFSVDVNTEAFF
clone size: -; D gene: -; J gene: TRBJ2-3; V gene: TRBV6-1; CDR3 DNA: TGTGCCAGCACCCAGCCGGGGGGCACAGATACGCAGTATTTT; CDR3 protein: CASTQPGGTDTQYF
clone size: -; D gene: -; J gene: TRBJ2-6; V gene: TRBV2; CDR3 DNA: TGTGCCAGCAGATCAGGGTTGGCTGGGGCCAACGTCCTGACTTTC; CDR3 protein: CASRSGLAGANVLTF
clone size: -; D gene: TRBD2; J gene: TRBJ2-7; V gene: TRBV5-1; CDR3 DNA: TGCGCCAGCAGCTGGCGGGAGACCACCTACGAGCAGTACTTC; CDR3 protein: CASSWRETTYEQYF
clone size: -; D gene: -; J gene: TRBJ1-2; V gene: TRBV29-1; CDR3 DNA: TGCAGCGTCCTAGGGGGTACTAACTATGGCTACACCTTC; CDR3 protein: CSVLGGTNYGYTF
clone size: -; D gene: TRBD1; J gene: TRBJ2-7; V gene: TRBV6-6; CDR3 DNA: TGTGCCAGCAGCCTGACAGGGGGCTCCTACGAGCAGTACTTC; CDR3 protein: CASSLTGGSYEQYF
clone size: -; D gene: -; J gene: TRBJ2-2; V gene: TRBV21-1; CDR3 DNA: TGTGCCAGCAAGGCACCGGGACAGAGAAACACCGGGGAGCTGTTTTTT; CDR3 protein: CASKAPGQRNTGELFF
clone size: -; D gene: TRBD1; J gene: TRBJ1-4; V gene: TRBV30; CDR3 DNA: TGTGCCTATGCAGGGGGTGGAATCGGGGAAAAACTGTTTTTT; CDR3 protein: CAYAGGGIGEKLFF
clone size: once; D gene: -; J gene: TRBJ1-1; V gene: TRBV7-2; CDR3 DNA: TGTGCCAGCAGCTTAGAAGGACAGATGAACACTGAAGCTTTCTTT; CDR3 protein: CASSLEGQMNTEAFF
clone size: once; D gene: -; J gene: TRBJ1-5; V gene: TRBV16; CDR3 DNA: TGTGCCAGCAGCCAATCAGGACAGAGCAATCAGCCCCAGCATTTT; CDR3 protein: CASSQSGQSNQPQHF
clone size: -; D gene: -; J gene: TRBJ2-5; V gene: TRBV5-5; CDR3 DNA: TGTGCCAGCAGCTTGGGGCCATACCAAGAGACCCAGTACTTC; CDR3 protein: CASSLGPYQETQYF
clone size: -; D gene: TRBD1; J gene: TRBJ1-2; V gene: TRBV6-5; CDR3 DNA: TGTGCCAGCAGACAGACAGGGGCCTATGGCTACACCTTC; CDR3 protein: CASRQTGAYGYTF
clone size: -; D gene: -; J gene: TRBJ2-1; V gene: TRBV27; CDR3 DNA: TGTGCCAGCAGTCCCCAGGGGGGTCCTTACAATGAGCAGTTCTTC; CDR3 protein: CASSPQGGPYNEQFF